These T cell receptor beta chains were read from a single sample in a study of OX40 agonist ivuxolimab in advanced cancers. Profiled with immunoSEQ multiplex PCR; TCRdb holds only in-frame clones, not every one. The sample yields about 61,000 clones, about 85% seen once. The sample in question was CD4+ or CD8+ T cells sorted from blood, obtained in a trial of the OX40 agonist ivuxolimab. The origin of the receptors is an adult with an advanced solid tumor such as melanoma, head and neck, liver or kidney cancer. Both conserved end residues are part of each CDR3. D genes are given only for firm matches. The listing skips clone size in some rows; elsewhere it reads once, few, many or a size class.

D gene | clone size | J gene | V gene | CDR3 DNA | CDR3 protein
. | . | TRBJ2-3 | TRBV7-9 | TGTGCCAGCAGCTCCCAAGCCGGGGCGCGGAATACGCAGTATTTT | CASSSQAGARNTQYF
. | . | TRBJ1-3 | TRBV19 | TGTGCCATAACCGGCTCTGGAAACACCATATATTTT | CAITGSGNTIYF
. | . | TRBJ1-3 | TRBV7-2 | TGTGCCAGCAGCTTAGTAGTAGGTGGTAACACCATATATTTT | CASSLVVGGNTIYF
. | few | TRBJ1-4 | TRBV19 | TGTGCCAGTATGGCTCCCGGGGGAAATGAAAAACTGTTTTTT | CASMAPGGNEKLFF
. | . | TRBJ1-1 | TRBV29-1 | TGCAGCGCCGCCCCGGGGCGGACTGAAGCTTTCTTT | CSAAPGRTEAFF
TRBD1 | . | TRBJ1-1 | TRBV7-2 | TGTGCCAGCAGCTTTCAGGGGGGAACTGAAGCTTTCTTT | CASSFQGGTEAFF
. | . | TRBJ2-5 | TRBV28 | TGTGCCAGCAGCCGGACACAGGGAGTGTACCAAGAGACCCAGTACTTC | CASSRTQGVYQETQYF
. | once | TRBJ1-6 | TRBV6-6 | TGTGCCAGCAGTTACTCAAACAGGGTGGGTAATTCACCCCTCCACTTT | CASSYSNRVGNSPLHF
. | . | TRBJ2-2 | TRBV19 | TGTGCCAGTAGTTCGCGACGACAGACGCACGGGGAGCTGTTTTTT | CASSSRRQTHGELFF
. | . | TRBJ2-3 | TRBV7-9 | TGTGCCAGCAGGTCCGAGTGGCCTAGCACAGATACGCAGTATTTT | CASRSEWPSTDTQYF
. | . | TRBJ1-2 | TRBV6-1 | TGTGCCAGCAGTCTAAACTATGGCTACACCTTC | CASSLNYGYTF
TRBD1 | . | TRBJ2-7 | TRBV16 | TGTGCCAGCAGCCAAGGACAGGGGCGGACCTACGAGCAGTACTTC | CASSQGQGRTYEQYF
TRBD1 | . | TRBJ1-1 | TRBV2 | TGTGCCAGCAGGGGACAGGCTTTGAACACTGAAGCTTTCTTT | CASRGQALNTEAFF
. | . | TRBJ2-5 | TRBV5-1 | TGCGCCAGCAGCTTGGGGGACAAAAAGGGAGAGACCCAGTACTTC | CASSLGDKKGETQYF
. | . | TRBJ1-1 | TRBV10-3 | TGTGCCATTACCCAGGGGAATACTGAAGCTTTCTTT | CAITQGNTEAFF